The source of this T cell receptor (beta chain) is a study of blood T cell repertoires in COVID-19. The CDR3 contains 14 residues. The V gene lost 0 bases and the J gene lost 4 bases, with 9 bases spanning the gap. The germline V gene encodes CDR1 MNHEY and CDR2 SMNVEV (reference sequence). Original analysis: How many nucleated cells were present was estimated from reference gene primer amplification. The assay was immunoSEQ multiplex PCR, and TCRdb's table has in-frame clones only and misses some. V and J calls and clone size are as listed in that table; D and trimming were resolved from the DNA. This table holds approximately 260,000 clones, 80% to 90% found once.

The chain employs TRBV27 and TRBJ1-1; TRBD1 might be the D (5 bases). The material sequenced was PBMCs or T cells enriched from blood (not recorded which). The sequence was obtained from a man aged 30-40 years with acute COVID-19. The CDR3 spells CASSLSTGGTEAFF. The CDR3 DNA reads as TGTGCCAGCAGTTTATCTACCGGGGGCACTGAAGCTTTCTTT.